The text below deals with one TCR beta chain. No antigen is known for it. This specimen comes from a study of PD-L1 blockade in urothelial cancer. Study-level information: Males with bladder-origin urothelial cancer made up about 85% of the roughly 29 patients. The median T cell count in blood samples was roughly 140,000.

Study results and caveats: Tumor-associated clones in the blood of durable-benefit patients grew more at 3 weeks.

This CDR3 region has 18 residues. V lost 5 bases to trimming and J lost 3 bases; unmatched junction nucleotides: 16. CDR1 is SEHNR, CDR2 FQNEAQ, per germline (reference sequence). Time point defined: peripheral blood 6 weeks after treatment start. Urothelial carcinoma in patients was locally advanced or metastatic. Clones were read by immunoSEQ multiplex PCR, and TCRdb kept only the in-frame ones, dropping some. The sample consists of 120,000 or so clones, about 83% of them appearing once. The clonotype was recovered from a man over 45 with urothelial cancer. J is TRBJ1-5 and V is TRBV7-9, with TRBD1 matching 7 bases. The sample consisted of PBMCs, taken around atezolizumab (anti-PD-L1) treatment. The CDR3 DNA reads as TGTGCCAGCAGCCTACACCTCAAAACAGGGGAGGACAATCAGCCCCAGCATTTT. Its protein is CASSLHLKTGEDNQPQHF.